Reported below is one T cell receptor (beta chain). The authors prepared the TCRbeta library with unique molecular identifiers. TCRdb called the PCR reads again in MiXCR, with one record for every CDR3 protein. Counted here are around 580,000 distinct CDR3 sequences, about 21% occurring once; the ten biggest clones make up roughly 13%. The data were obtained in a study of T-cell reconstitution after alpha-beta-depleted transplantation in children. Trimming cost V 5 bases and J 2 bases; bases outside gene matches: 12. The CDR3 consists of 19 residues. This chain joins TRBV12-3 or TRBV12-4 and TRBJ2-2, with 12 bases lining up with TRBD1. The sequences come from PBMCs, mostly from graft donor cells, collected 360 days after TCRalphabeta/CD19-depleted stem cell transplant. The receptor's source is a boy under two years old who had a stem cell transplant for acute myeloid leukemia, so the T cells may come from the graft donor. As DNA, the CDR3 is TGTGCCAGCAGTCAGACTGGGGGACAGGGGGCGATAAACACCGGGGAGCTGTTTTTT. It specifies CASSQTGGQGAINTGELFF.